This T cell receptor (beta chain) emerged from a study of shared clonotypes between healthy human individuals (dated by TCRdb to 2020 to 2022). General notes on the study: A few men and two women, aged 18 to 49 years, made up the cohort. Libraries were prepared and TCR repertoires were sequenced by different laboratories using diverse techniques, in order to increase sequencing depth and limit assay-specific biases. Leukapheresis yielded between about 0.94 and 8.9 billion PBMCs per donor. The study deeply sequenced blood TCR repertoires of about five healthy adults to estimate repertoire size and the extent of clonotype sharing between individuals. For each donor, CD4 naive and CD4 memory were each run on three plates, CD8 naive on two plates, and CD8 memory on one plate. Summary of the overall study and its limitations: Because the study included a small number of donors, the genetic and exposure-history diversity represented was limited. Compared with non-shared clonotypes, the clonotypes found in all four sorted-subset donors had higher generation probabilities. Sharing across several donors was observed for 5% to 6.5% of naive CD4, 3% to 3.5% of naive CD8, 2.3% of memory CD4, and roughly 0.4% of memory CD8 clonotypes. Based on pairwise subsampling, the degree of clonotype sharing among donors was expected to be affected by sequencing depth. Even with the large sequencing depth, rarefaction of the sorted-subset datasets indicated that sequencing was incomplete. Sampling was restricted to blood, and TCR repertoires in tissues likely differ from the TCR repertoires found in blood. Estimated clonotype richness was generally larger for naive than for memory subsets.

This clone appeared a single time. Its antigen remains unidentified. The input lacks base qualities; no much larger clone sits a single base away. The germline V gene provides CDR1 SGHRS and CDR2 YFSETQ. Unmatched junction bases come to 1, with V trimmed by 0 bases and J by 1 base. The cysteine opens and the phenylalanine closes a CDR3 of 15 amino acids. Just CDR3 DNA is preserved here, 45 bases in frame from base 1. Donors were healthy HIV-negative adults with no recently reported acute infections or vaccinations. Every donor was a Caucasian adult residing in Nashville, Tennessee, USA. Magnetic negative selection was used to enrich CD4+ T cells, after which naive cells were positively selected on CD45RA and the negative fraction became the memory subset. Blood was collected by leukapheresis, and PBMCs were isolated by Ficoll-Histopaque density gradient centrifugation and then cryopreserved in liquid nitrogen vapor phase. Purity and quantity of every magnetically sorted T cell population were checked by analytical flow cytometry. Genomic DNA was isolated from every sorted fraction and measured by UV absorbance on a Nanodrop 2000c.

Using the deep immunoSEQ assay, multiplex PCR amplified TCR CDR3 regions from genomic DNA. Genomic DNA extracted from each cell subset was distributed evenly over all wells of several immunoSEQ 96-well plates, and each plate served as one replicate. For sorted subsets, each replicate PCR was loaded with about 0.2 ug genomic DNA, equivalent to about 30,000 T cell genomes. Purified libraries were measured with a Qubit 3.0 fluorometer, size-checked on a Bioanalyzer 2100, and measured again with the KAPA Library Quantification kit. Every immunoSEQ 96-well plate was sequenced on a dedicated single-read 150-cycle Illumina NextSeq 550 flow cell. Per the authors' processing: Because the immunoSEQ output included only junctional sequences and no quality scores, the filtering could not be the same as the filtering used for full-length reads. To assign V/J genes and CDR3, sequences were annotated against IMGT germline references using PyIR, a Python wrapper for IgBLAST v1.9. Any read was removed if the V/J assignment was weak (E-value above 1e-6), the CDR3 was missing, or the read contained stop codons, out-of-frame junctions, or ambiguous translated residues. V3J clonotypes were defined by identical inferred V gene, J gene, and CDR3 amino acid sequence. Percentage overlap between repertoires was calculated by dividing the number of shared unique clonotypes by the size of the smaller repertoire. RTK rarefaction, the Chao1 estimator, and Recon v2.1 estimates of unobserved clonotypes were used to assess repertoire richness. OLGA was used to compute generation probabilities for all TCRbeta clonotypes that the gDNA method yielded from four donors. The immuneACCESS repertoire file appears here via TCRdb, limited to in-frame rearrangements. These files lack a portion of the clones; in checked studies, under half of the deficit traces to unresolved V genes, and the cause of the others is not known. That table gives V, J and clone size, and the DNA gave D and trimming. In all, the sample holds about 980,000 clones, and approximately 80% of those were seen once. The ten largest clones add up to about 1.5% of the sample.

This TCR came from a man aged 18 to 30 in good health. The V and J genes are TRBV5-1 and TRBJ1-1; 9 central nucleotides agree with TRBD1. The sequenced sample consisted of memory CD4+ T cells sorted from blood. In light of the paper, this sample's cell subset or site label describes: CD45RA-negative fraction. The CDR3 sequence is CASSLGTGANTEAFF. The base sequence is TGCGCCAGCAGCTTGGGGACAGGGGCGAACACTGAAGCTTTCTTT.